This T cell receptor beta chain was recorded in a study of T-cell memory formation after mild COVID-19. Study-wide background: TCR clusters showed largely donor specificity.

The CDR3 is 16 residues long. V lost 5 bases and J lost 6, with 19 bases in between. Germline V lookup: CDR1 SGHAT, CDR2 FQNNGV. MiXCR, applied by TCRdb to the 5' RACE reads, yields one record per CDR3 protein. The table records 300,000 to 400,000 distinct CDR3 sequences, approximately 21% of them present only once. The V gene is TRBV11-2, the J gene TRBJ1-4; a possible D gene is TRBD1 (5 bases). This TCR came from an adult woman who had mild COVID-19 (a few samples of this study predate the infection). Cell type and time point are not known. The material sequenced was PBMCs or a T cell subset sorted from them (not recorded which). The CDR3 protein is CASSQIYGTPDEKLFF. The CDR3 nucleotides read TGTGCCAGCAGCCAAATCTATGGGACCCCAGATGAAAAACTGTTTTTT.